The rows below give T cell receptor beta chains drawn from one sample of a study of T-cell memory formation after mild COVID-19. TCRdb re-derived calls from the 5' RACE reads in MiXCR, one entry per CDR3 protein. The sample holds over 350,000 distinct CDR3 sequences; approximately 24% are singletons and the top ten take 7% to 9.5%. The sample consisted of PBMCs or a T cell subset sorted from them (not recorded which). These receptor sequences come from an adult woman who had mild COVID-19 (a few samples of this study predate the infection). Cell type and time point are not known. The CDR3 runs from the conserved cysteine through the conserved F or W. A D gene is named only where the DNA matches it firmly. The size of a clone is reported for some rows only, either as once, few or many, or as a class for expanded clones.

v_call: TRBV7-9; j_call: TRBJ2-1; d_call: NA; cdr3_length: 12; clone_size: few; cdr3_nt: TGTGCCAGCACCCTGCGGCTTCCGGAGCAGTTCTTC; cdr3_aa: CASTLRLPEQFF
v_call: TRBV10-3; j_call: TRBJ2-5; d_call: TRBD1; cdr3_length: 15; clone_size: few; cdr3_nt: TGTGCCATCAGTGTCGACAGGGGGCCCCAAGAGACCCAGTACTTC; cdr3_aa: CAISVDRGPQETQYF
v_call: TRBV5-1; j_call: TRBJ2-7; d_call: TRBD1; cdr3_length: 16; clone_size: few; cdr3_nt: TGCGCCAGCAGCTCATTCCCACAGGGGGCGAAGAACGAGCAGTACTTC; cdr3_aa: CASSSFPQGAKNEQYF
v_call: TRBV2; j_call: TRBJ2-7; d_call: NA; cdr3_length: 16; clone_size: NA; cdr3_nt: TGTGCCAGCAGTGAACCAGGCCTCCCCTTACCCAACGAGCAGTACTTC; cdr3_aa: CASSEPGLPLPNEQYF
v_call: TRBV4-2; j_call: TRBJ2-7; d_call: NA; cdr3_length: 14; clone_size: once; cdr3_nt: TGTGCCAGCAGCCAAGGGACCTTGGACTACGAGCAGTACTTC; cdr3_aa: CASSQGTLDYEQYF
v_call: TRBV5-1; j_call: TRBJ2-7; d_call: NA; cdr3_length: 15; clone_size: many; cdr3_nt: TGCGCCAGCAGCTTGGGGATGGGGAGCCAAGCCGAGCAGTACTTC; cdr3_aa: CASSLGMGSQAEQYF
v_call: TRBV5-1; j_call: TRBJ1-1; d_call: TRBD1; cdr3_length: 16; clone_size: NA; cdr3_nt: TGCGCCAGCAGCCCTGGACAGGGGGCGAGGGGAACTGAAGCTTTCTTT; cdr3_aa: CASSPGQGARGTEAFF
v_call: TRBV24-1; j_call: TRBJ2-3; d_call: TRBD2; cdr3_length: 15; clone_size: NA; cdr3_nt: TGTGCCACCAGTGATCCGCGGGAGCGGGCAGATACGCAGTATTTT; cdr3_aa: CATSDPRERADTQYF
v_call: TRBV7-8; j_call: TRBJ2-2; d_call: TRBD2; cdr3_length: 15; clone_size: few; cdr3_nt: TGTGCCAGCAGCCTCTTAGCGGGAGGGACCGGGGAGCTGTTTTTT; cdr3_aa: CASSLLAGGTGELFF
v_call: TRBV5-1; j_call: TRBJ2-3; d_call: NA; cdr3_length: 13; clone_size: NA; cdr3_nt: TGCGCCAGCTTTCGGGCCGCAGGGGATACGCAGTATTTT; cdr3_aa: CASFRAAGDTQYF
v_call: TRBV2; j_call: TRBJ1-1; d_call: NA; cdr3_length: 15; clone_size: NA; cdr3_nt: TGTGCCAGCAGGCGGGACAAAGGGGCGAACACTGAAGCTTTCTTT; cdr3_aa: CASRRDKGANTEAFF
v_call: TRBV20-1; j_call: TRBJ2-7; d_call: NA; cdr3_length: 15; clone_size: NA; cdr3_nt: TGCAGTGCTAGGACCCCGACCACCACTTATTACGAGCAGTACTTC; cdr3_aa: CSARTPTTTYYEQYF
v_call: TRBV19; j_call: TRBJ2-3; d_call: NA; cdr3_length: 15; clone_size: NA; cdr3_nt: TGTGCCAGTAGTATACTCGGGAAGACCACAGATACGCAGTATTTT; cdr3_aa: CASSILGKTTDTQYF
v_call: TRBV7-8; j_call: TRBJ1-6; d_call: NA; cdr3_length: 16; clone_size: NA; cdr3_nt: TGTGCCAGCAGCTCCGGACTAGGCTCCTATAATTCACCCCTCCACTTT; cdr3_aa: CASSSGLGSYNSPLHF
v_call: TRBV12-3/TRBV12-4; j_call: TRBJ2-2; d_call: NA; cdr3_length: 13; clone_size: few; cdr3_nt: TGTGCCAGCAGCCACAGGGAAACCGGGGAGCTGTTTTTT; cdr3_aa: CASSHRETGELFF
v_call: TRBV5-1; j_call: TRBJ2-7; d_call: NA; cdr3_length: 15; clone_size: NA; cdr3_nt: TGCGCCAGCAGCCCCCTCCCAAGTAGAGGAGACGAGCAGTACTTC; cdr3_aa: CASSPLPSRGDEQYF